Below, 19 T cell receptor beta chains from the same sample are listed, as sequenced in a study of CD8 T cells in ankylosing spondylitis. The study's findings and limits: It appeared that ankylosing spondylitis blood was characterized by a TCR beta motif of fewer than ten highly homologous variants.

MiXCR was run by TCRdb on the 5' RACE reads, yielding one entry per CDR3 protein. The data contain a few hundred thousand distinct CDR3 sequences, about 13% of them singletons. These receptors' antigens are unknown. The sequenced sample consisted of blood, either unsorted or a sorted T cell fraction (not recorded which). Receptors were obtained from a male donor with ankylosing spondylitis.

The CDR3 DNA is TGTGCCAGCAGGCTAGGACTAGCGGTGAATGAGCAGTTCTTC. Protein: CASRLGLAVNEQFF. The chain has TRBV7-2 and TRBJ2-1, with 10 bases that match TRBD2. The CDR3 is 14 residues long. Germline V gene sequence: CDR1 SGHTA, CDR2 FQGNSA. J was trimmed by 7 bases and V by 6 bases; bases with no gene match: 6.

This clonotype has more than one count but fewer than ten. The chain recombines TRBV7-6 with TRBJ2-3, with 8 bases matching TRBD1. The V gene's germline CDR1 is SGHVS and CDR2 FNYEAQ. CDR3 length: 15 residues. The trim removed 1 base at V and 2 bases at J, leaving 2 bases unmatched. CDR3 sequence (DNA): TGTGCCAGCAGCTTAGGGACAGGGATCACAGATACGCAGTATTTT. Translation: CASSLGTGITDTQYF.

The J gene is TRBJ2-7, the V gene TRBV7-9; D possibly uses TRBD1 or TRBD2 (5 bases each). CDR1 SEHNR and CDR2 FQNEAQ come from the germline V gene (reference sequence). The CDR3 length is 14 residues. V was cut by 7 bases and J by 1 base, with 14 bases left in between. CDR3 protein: CASNKRDGSYEQYF. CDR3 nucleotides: TGTGCCAGCAATAAAAGGGACGGATCCTACGAGCAGTACTTC.

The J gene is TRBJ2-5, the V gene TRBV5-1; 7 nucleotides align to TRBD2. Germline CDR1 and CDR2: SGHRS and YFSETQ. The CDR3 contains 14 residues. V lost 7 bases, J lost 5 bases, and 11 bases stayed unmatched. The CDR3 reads CASRLTGGGETQYF. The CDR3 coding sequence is TGCGCCAGCCGTCTTACGGGAGGAGGTGAGACCCAGTACTTC.

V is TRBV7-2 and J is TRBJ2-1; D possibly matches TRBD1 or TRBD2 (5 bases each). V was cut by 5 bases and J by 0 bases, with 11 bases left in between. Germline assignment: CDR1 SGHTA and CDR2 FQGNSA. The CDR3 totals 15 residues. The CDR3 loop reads CASSIGAGSYNEQFF. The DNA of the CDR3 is TGTGCCAGCAGCATCGGGGCTGGCTCCTACAATGAGCAGTTCTTC.

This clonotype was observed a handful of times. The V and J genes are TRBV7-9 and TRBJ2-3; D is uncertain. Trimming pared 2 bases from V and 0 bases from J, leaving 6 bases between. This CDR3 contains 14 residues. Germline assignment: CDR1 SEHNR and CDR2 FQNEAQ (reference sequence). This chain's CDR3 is CASSLTQSTDTQYF. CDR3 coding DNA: TGTGCCAGCAGCTTAACGCAGAGCACAGATACGCAGTATTTT.

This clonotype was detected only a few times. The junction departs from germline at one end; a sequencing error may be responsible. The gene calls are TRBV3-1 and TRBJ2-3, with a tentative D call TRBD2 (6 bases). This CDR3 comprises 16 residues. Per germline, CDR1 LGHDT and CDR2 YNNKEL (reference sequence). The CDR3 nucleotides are TGTGCCAGCAGCGAAGATCGGGACTCTAACACAGATACGCAGTATTTT. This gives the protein CASSEDRDSNTDTQYF.

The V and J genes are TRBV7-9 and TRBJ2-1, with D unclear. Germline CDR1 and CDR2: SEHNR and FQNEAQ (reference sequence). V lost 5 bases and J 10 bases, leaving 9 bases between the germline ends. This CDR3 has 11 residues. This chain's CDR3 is CASSNFREQFF. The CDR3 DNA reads TGTGCCAGCAGCAATTTCCGGGAGCAGTTCTTC.

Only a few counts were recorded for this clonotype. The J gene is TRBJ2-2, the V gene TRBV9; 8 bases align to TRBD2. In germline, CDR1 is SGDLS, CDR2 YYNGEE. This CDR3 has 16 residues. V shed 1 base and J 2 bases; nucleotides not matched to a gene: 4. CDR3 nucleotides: TGTGCCAGCAGCGTACGCCTAGCGGGTAACACCGGGGAGCTGTTTTTT. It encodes CASSVRLAGNTGELFF.

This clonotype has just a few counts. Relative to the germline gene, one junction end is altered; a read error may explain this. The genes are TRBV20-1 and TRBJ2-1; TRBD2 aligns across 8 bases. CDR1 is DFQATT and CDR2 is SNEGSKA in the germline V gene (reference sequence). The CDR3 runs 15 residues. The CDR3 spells CSARAWLAGINEQFF. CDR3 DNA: TGCAGTGCCAGAGCCTGGCTAGCGGGTATCAATGAGCAGTTCTTC.

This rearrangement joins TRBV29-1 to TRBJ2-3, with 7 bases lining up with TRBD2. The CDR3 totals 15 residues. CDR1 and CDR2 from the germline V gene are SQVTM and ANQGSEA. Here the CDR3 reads CTVGASGLGTDTQYF. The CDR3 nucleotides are TGCACCGTAGGAGCTAGCGGACTTGGCACAGATACGCAGTATTTT.

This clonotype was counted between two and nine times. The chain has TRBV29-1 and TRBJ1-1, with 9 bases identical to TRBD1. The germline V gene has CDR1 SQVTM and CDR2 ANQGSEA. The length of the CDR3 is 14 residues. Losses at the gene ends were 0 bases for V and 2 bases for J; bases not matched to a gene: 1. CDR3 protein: CSVEEQGANTEAFF. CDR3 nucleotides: TGCAGCGTTGAAGAACAGGGGGCAAACACTGAAGCTTTCTTT.

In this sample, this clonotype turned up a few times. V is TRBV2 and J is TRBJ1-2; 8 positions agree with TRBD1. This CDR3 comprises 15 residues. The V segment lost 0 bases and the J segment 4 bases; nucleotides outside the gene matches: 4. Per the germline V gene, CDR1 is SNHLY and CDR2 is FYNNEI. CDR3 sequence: CASSEANDRGYGYTF. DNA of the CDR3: TGTGCCAGCAGTGAAGCGAACGACAGGGGCTATGGCTACACCTTC. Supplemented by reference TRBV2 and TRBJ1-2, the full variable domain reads EPEVTQTPSHQVTQMGQEVILRCVPISNHLYFYWYRQILGQKVEFLVSFYNNEISEKSEIFDDQFSVERPDGSNFTLKIRSTKLEDSAMYFCASSEANDRGYGYTFGSGTRLTVV.

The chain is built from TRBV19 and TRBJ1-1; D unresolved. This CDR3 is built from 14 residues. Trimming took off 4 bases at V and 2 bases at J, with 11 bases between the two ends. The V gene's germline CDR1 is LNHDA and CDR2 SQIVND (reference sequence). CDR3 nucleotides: TGTGCCAGTAGTAGTGAAGGGTCAAACACTGAAGCTTTCTTT. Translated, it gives CASSSEGSNTEAFF.

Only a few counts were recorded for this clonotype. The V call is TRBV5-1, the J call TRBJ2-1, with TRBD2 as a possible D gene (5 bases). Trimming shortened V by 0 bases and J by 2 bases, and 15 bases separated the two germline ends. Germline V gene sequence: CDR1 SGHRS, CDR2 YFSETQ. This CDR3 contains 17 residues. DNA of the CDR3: TGCGCCAGCAGCTTGGGGGTTAGGAGGTCCCCCTACAATGAGCAGTTCTTC. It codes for CASSLGVRRSPYNEQFF.

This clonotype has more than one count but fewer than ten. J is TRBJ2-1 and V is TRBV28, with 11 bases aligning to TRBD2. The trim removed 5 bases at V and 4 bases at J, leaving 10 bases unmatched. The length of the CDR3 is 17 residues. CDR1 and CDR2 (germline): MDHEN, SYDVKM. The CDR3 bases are TGTGCCAGCAGTCCTACCCTAACTAGCGGGAGATACAATGAGCAGTTCTTC. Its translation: CASSPTLTSGRYNEQFF.

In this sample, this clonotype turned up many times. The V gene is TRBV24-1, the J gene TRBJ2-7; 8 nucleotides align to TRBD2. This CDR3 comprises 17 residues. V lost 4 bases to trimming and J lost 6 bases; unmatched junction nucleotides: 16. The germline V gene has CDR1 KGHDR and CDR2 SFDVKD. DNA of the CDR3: TGTGCCACCAGTGACTCCAAGTCGGGCGGGAGGACTGTCGAGCAGTACTTC. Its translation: CATSDSKSGGRTVEQYF.

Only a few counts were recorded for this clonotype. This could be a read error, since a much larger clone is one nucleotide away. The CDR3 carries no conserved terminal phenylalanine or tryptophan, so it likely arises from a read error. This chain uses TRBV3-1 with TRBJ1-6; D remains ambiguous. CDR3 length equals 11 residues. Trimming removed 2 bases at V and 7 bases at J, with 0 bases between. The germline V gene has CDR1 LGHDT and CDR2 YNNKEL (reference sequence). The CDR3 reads CASSQNSPLHL. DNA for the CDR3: TGTGCCAGCAGCCAAAATTCACCCCTCCACCTT.

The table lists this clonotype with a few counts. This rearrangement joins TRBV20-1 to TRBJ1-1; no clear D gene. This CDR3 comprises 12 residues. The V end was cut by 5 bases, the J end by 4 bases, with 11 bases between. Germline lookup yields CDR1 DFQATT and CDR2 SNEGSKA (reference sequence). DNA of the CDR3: TGCAGTGCTTCGGACGGCCTCACTGAAGCTTTCTTT. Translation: CSASDGLTEAFF.